This record concerns one T cell receptor (beta chain) sequence. This record comes from a study of OX40 agonist ivuxolimab in advanced cancers. Study in general: People who had prior anti-PD-1, anti-PD-L1 or anti-CTLA-4 therapy could take part, and 40% had some.

Profiling relied on immunoSEQ multiplex PCR, and the TCRdb table lists in-frame clones only, not all of them. The repertoire holds some 83,000 clones, 90% seen once, with 0.69% in the top ten. The CDR3 runs to 14 residues. CDR1 is ENHRY, CDR2 SYGVKD, per germline. Trimming cost V 4 bases and J 3 bases, with 7 bases left between them. The receptor's source is an adult with an advanced solid tumor such as melanoma, head and neck, liver or kidney cancer. The material sequenced was CD4+ or CD8+ T cells sorted from blood, taken in a trial of the OX40 agonist ivuxolimab. This sequence joins TRBV10-3 and TRBJ2-6; D is possibly TRBD2 (5 bases). This CDR3 is CAISGTGGANVLTF. The CDR3 region has the DNA TGTGCCATCAGTGGGACTGGTGGGGCCAACGTCCTGACTTTC.